This T cell receptor beta chain was obtained from a study of spatial heterogeneity in lung cancer (dated by TCRdb to about 2019). Some background on the complete study: Donors were some 70 patients with early-stage, untreated non-small cell lung cancer from the lung TRACERx cohort. In non-small cell lung cancer, the study quantitatively compared TCR alpha and beta repertoires across several tumor regions, matched nontumor lung, and blood. Follow-up PBMC samples were sequenced whenever the samples were available, and the median time to follow-up was about 2 years after resection. In the raw uncorrected reads, each unique combination of TCR and UMI appeared more than ten times on average. The study linked features of the TCR repertoire to counts of nonsynonymous mutations, which were determined by whole-exome sequencing of tumor tissue. Beta-chain transcripts were consistently detected in greater numbers than alpha-chain transcripts, which likely reflects a higher abundance of beta-chain transcripts. Both alpha and beta chains were TCR-sequenced in samples taken at surgery, namely 220 tumor regions, fewer than 80 matched nontumor lung samples and over 55 PBMC samples. Findings and caveats that apply to the study as a whole: Confirming at a functional level the hypothesis that regional TCRs recognize regional mutations was considered to require additional single-cell paired TCR alpha and beta sequencing. Comparisons of baseline and follow-up blood repertoires included only around 13 patients. Ubiquitous expanded tumor TCRs were found in blood more often at tumor resection than at routine follow-up.

The CDR3 runs 15 amino acids, cysteine and phenylalanine included. Of the read, only the CDR3 DNA is kept; its 45 bases are in frame from base 1. The germline V gene provides CDR1 SQVTM and CDR2 ANQGSEA. V ends up 7 bases short and J 6 bases short, with an unmatched junction base count of 9. This specimen's time point label, interpreted: blood at routine non-recurrence follow-up after resection. Whole RNA extracted from tumor and nontumor lung tissue, or from cryopreserved PBMC samples, was used for TCR sequencing without cell sorting. Only patients with enough RNA available from two or more tumor regions were chosen for TCR sequencing. This clonotype was counted many times. There is no known antigen for this receptor. The record has no base qualities; no much larger clone is one base away. Receptor amplification or capture employed 5' RACE. The instrument was a NextSeq 500. In the TCR library protocol, a unique molecular identifier was attached to each TCR cDNA molecule so that PCR and sequencing errors could be corrected. The original pipeline was this. Decombinator tools were used for TCR identification, UMI-based error correction and CDR3 extraction. Expanded TCRs were defined as those above a frequency of 2 per 1,000, corresponding to the top 1% of the tumor frequency distribution. Renyi diversity was calculated using the R vegan package after each repertoire was subsampled 100 times to 5,000 TCRs. CDR3 similarity networks were built from amino acid triplet string-kernel similarity, connecting CDR3s with pairwise similarity above 0.82. TCRdb trimmed the raw reads at Q25, called clones with MiXCR and kept productive beta chains. CDR3 protein duplicates are merged, each entry listing the most common genes and DNA. It is TCRdb's table, rather than the study itself, that gives the V and J calls and clone size. The sample table records around 120,000 distinct CDR3 sequences; more than 10% of these occur just once. Of the sample, 16% is held by the ten largest clones.

This chain is built from TRBV29-1 and TRBJ2-1, with 13 middle bases fitting TRBD2. The sample here was PBMCs, taken at follow-up. The receptor was isolated from a male donor with early-stage non-small cell lung cancer. The DNA reads as follows: TGCAGCGGTGGGACTAGCGGGGATGGACTCAATGAGCAGTTCTTC. It translates as CSGGTSGDGLNEQFF.